A selection of T cell receptor beta chains follows, all from one sample in a study of T cell repertoires in cytomegalovirus infection. One entry per CDR3 protein results from TCRdb running MiXCR on the reads. The sample includes about 250,000 distinct CDR3 sequences, roughly 12% seen only once; the top ten take around 1.6%. Source material: PBMCs. The receptors shown here come from a human donor in good health (CMV status not recorded). Some clones in this sample may be carry-over from other donors' samples. The CDR3 runs from the conserved cysteine through the conserved F or W. A D gene is named only where the DNA matches it firmly. Expanded clones get a size class; other rows say once, few or many, or leave the size out.

TRBV6-1	TRBJ2-7	NA	many	CASSEAVRGNEQYF	TGTGCCAGCAGTGAAGCGGTAAGGGGAAACGAGCAGTACTTC
TRBV14	TRBJ1-2	TRBD1	many	CASSQEEGAIYGYTF	TGTGCCAGCAGCCAAGAAGAGGGGGCGATCTATGGCTACACCTTC
TRBV12-5	TRBJ2-2	NA	many	CASGFLLSGNTGELFF	TGTGCTAGTGGTTTCCTTCTGAGCGGGAACACCGGGGAGCTGTTTTTT
TRBV6-2/TRBV6-3	TRBJ2-7	TRBD2	many	CASRDSGRLPGEQYF	TGTGCCAGCCGGGATAGCGGGAGGCTCCCGGGAGAGCAGTACTTC
TRBV7-8	TRBJ2-1	NA	many	CASSRTDYSYNEQFF	TGTGCCAGCAGCCGGACGGACTACTCCTACAATGAGCAGTTCTTC
TRBV30	TRBJ2-7	TRBD1	NA	CAWSVGTGTHEQYF	TGTGCCTGGAGTGTTGGGACAGGGACCCACGAGCAGTACTTC
TRBV4-3	TRBJ1-2	TRBD1	many	CASSPGQPGNYGYTF	TGCGCCAGCAGCCCGGGACAGCCAGGCAACTATGGCTACACCTTC
TRBV7-2	TRBJ2-5	NA	many	CATAGVQETQYF	TGTGCCACGGCCGGTGTCCAAGAGACCCAGTACTTC
TRBV25-1	TRBJ2-1	NA	NA	CASSEYRDGDNEQFF	TGTGCCAGCAGTGAATACAGGGATGGAGACAATGAGCAGTTCTTC
TRBV5-4	TRBJ1-1	NA	many	CASSLVGTEAFF	TGTGCCAGCAGCTTGGTGGGTACCGAAGCTTTCTTT
TRBV6-2/TRBV6-3	TRBJ2-7	NA	many	CASAGTSRGLYEQYF	TGTGCCAGCGCTGGGACTAGCAGGGGGCTATACGAGCAGTACTTC
TRBV7-2	TRBJ1-4	NA	many	CASSSSVTNEKLFF	TGTGCCAGCAGCTCCAGTGTTACTAATGAAAAACTGTTTTTT
TRBV7-2	TRBJ2-1	TRBD1	many	CASSTFRGLEGNEQFF	TGTGCCAGCAGCACTTTCAGGGGGCTAGAAGGCAATGAGCAGTTCTTC
TRBV20-1	TRBJ2-3	TRBD2	few	CSARKRSRAGGRAADTQYF	TGCAGTGCTAGGAAACGGTCCCGAGCGGGGGGGAGAGCGGCAGATACGCAGTATTTT
TRBV6-6	TRBJ1-3	NA	few	CASSSFSGSSGNTIYF	TGTGCCAGCAGTTCCTTCTCCGGGAGCTCTGGAAACACCATATATTTT
TRBV7-9	TRBJ1-2	NA	many	CASSLSGGYANYGYTF	TGTGCCAGCAGCTTAAGCGGAGGATATGCTAACTATGGCTACACCTTC
TRBV7-2	TRBJ1-2	TRBD1	few	CASSLEGLGQPLANYGYTF	TGTGCCAGCAGCTTAGAGGGGTTGGGACAGCCTCTAGCTAACTATGGCTACACCTTC
TRBV7-8	TRBJ1-4	NA	many	CASSLDGGPNEKLFF	TGTGCCAGCAGCTTAGATGGGGGCCCTAATGAAAAACTGTTTTTT
TRBV29-1	TRBJ1-4	TRBD1	many	CSVEETGAREKLFF	TGCAGCGTTGAAGAGACAGGGGCGCGGGAAAAACTGTTTTTT
TRBV7-2	TRBJ2-5	NA	many	CASSLSPLEQETQYF	TGTGCCAGCAGCTTATCCCCCCTAGAGCAAGAGACCCAGTACTTC
TRBV19	TRBJ2-1	NA	many	CASSLAFF	TGTGCCAGTAGTCTTGCGTTCTTC
TRBV18	TRBJ2-3	NA	NA	CASSPEFEGGTDTQYF	TGTGCCAGCTCACCAGAGTTCGAGGGGGGAACAGATACGCAGTATTTT